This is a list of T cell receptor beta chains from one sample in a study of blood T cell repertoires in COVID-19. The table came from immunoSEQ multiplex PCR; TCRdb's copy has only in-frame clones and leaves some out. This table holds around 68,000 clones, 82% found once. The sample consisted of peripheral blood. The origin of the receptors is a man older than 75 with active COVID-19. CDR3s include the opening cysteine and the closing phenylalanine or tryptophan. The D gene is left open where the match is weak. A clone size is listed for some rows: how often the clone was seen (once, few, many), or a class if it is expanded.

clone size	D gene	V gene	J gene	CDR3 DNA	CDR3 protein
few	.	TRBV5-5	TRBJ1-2	TGTGCCAGCAGCTTGGATAGCGGTAGCTATGGCTACACCTTC	CASSLDSGSYGYTF
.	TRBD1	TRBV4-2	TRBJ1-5	TGTGCCAGCAGCCAAGATAAAAACAGGGGGGCCAATCAGCCCCAGCATTTT	CASSQDKNRGANQPQHF
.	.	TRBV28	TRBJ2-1	TGTGCCAGCAGTTCCTCCAAGGGACTGGCCTACAATGAGCAGTTCTTC	CASSSSKGLAYNEQFF
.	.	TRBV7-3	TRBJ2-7	TGTGCCAGCAGCCGTGTCTGGGGGGACGAGCAGTACTTC	CASSRVWGDEQYF
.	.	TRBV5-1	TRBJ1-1	TGCGCCAGCAGCCAGTACAGGTACGGAGACACTGAAGCTTTCTTT	CASSQYRYGDTEAFF
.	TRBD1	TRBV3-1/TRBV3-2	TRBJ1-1	TGTGCCAGCAGCCAGGGACAGATGAACACTGAAGCTTTCTTT	CASSQGQMNTEAFF
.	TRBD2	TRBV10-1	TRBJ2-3	TGCGCCAGCAGTGAAGGGCGGGAGGCCACAGATACGCAGTATTTT	CASSEGREATDTQYF
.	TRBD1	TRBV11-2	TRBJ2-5	TGTGCCAGCAGCTTAGGGGCAGGGGGCACCGGAGAGACCCAGTACTTC	CASSLGAGGTGETQYF
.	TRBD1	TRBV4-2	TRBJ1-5	TGTGCCAGCAGCCAAGACCCCGGGACAGGGGATCAGCCCCAGCATTTT	CASSQDPGTGDQPQHF
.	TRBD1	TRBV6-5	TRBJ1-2	TGTGCCAGCAGCCGCGACAGGGGGTTATATGGCTACACCTTC	CASSRDRGLYGYTF
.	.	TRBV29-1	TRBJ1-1	TGCAGCGTTGCTGGTCGGGGGGGCCTGAACACTGAAGCTTTCTTT	CSVAGRGGLNTEAFF
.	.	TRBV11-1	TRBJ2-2	TGTGCCAGCAGCCACATTCAGGGCCTTGCCGGGGAGCTGTTTTTT	CASSHIQGLAGELFF
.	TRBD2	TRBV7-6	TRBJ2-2	TGTGCCAGCAGCTTATTGGGACTAGCGGACACCGGGGAGCTGTTTTTT	CASSLLGLADTGELFF
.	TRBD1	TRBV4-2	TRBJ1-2	TGTGCCAGCAGTACAGGGGGCGTTGGCTATGGCTACACCTTC	CASSTGGVGYGYTF
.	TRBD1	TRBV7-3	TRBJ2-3	TGTGCCAGCAGCTCTGGACAGGGGCCCCACGATACGCAGTATTTT	CASSSGQGPHDTQYF
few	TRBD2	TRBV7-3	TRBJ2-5	TGTGCCAGCAGCTTAAGGCCTAGCGGGGGGACACAAGAGACCCAGTACTTC	CASSLRPSGGTQETQYF
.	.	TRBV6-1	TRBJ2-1	TGTGCCAGCAGTGAACTTAGCCGGGATGAGCAGTTCTTC	CASSELSRDEQFF
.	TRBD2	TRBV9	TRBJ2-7	TGTGCCAGCAGCACCGGGACTAGCGGGAAGGACGAGCAGTACTTC	CASSTGTSGKDEQYF
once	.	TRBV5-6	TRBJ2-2	TGTGCCAGCAGCTTGTACCCAGGGCTGGTCACCGGGGAGCTGTTTTTT	CASSLYPGLVTGELFF
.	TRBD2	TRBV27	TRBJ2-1	TGTGCCAGCAAGGCGGGAGGGTCCCGCTATGAGCAGTTCTTC	CASKAGGSRYEQFF
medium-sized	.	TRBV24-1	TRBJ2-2	TGTGCCACCCTGGGGGCCTCGGCGACTTCGAACACCGGGGAGCTGTTTTTT	CATLGASATSNTGELFF
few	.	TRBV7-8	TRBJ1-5	TGTGCCAGCAGCTCCTTCTTGTCGGGGGGCAATCAGCCCCAGCATTTT	CASSSFLSGGNQPQHF
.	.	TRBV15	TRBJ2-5	TGTGCCACCAGCAGAGGCAGGGTACGAGAGACCCAGTACTTC	CATSRGRVRETQYF
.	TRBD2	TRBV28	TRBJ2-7	TGTGCCAGCAGAGATACTAGCGACGAGCAGTACTTC	CASRDTSDEQYF
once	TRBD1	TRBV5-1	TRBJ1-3	TGCGCCAGCAGTTCAAGGACAGGGTCTGGAAACACCATATATTTT	CASSSRTGSGNTIYF
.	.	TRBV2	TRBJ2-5	TGTGCCAGCAGTGATGGGTCTGGGGGGAGAGAGACCCAGTACTTC	CASSDGSGGRETQYF
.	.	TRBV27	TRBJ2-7	TGTGCCAGCAGTTTAAGGCAGGGCCACTACGAGCAGTACTTC	CASSLRQGHYEQYF
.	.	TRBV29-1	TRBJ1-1	TGCAGCGTTGAATTACAGGGAATGAACACTGAAGCTTTCTTT	CSVELQGMNTEAFF
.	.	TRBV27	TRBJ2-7	TGTGCCAGCAGGAAGTCGGCCAGGGACTACGAGCAGTACTTC	CASRKSARDYEQYF
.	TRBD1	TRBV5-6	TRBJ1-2	TGTGCCAGCAGCTTTGACAGGGTCGTAAGAGGCTACACCTTC	CASSFDRVVRGYTF
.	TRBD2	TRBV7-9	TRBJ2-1	TGTGCCAGCAGCTTACTAGCGGGAGGGCCAGATGAGCAGTTCTTC	CASSLLAGGPDEQFF
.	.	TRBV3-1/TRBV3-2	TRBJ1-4	TGTGCCAGCAGCCAGGGGGGGAATGAAAAACTGTTTTTT	CASSQGGNEKLFF
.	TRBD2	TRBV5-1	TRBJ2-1	TGCGCCAGCAGCCTTAGCGGGAGCCCTTACAATGAGCAGTTCTTC	CASSLSGSPYNEQFF
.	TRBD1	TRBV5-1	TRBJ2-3	TGCGCCAGCAGCTTGGTTACAGGGGGCACAGATACGCAGTATTTT	CASSLVTGGTDTQYF
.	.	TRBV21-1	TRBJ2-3	TGTGCCAGCAGCAAAGGGAGGATGGACAGGGGGCATATCACAGATACGCAGTATTTT	CASSKGRMDRGHITDTQYF
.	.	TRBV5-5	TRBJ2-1	TGTGCCAGCAGCTTGGAGGCAGGGTATGAGCAGTTCTTC	CASSLEAGYEQFF
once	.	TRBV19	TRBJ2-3	TGTGCCAGTAGAAAAGGGGGGCGGGAGCACACAGATACGCAGTATTTT	CASRKGGREHTDTQYF
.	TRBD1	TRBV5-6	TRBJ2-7	TGTGCCAGCAGCTCGACAGGGAAAATCTACGAGCAGTACTTC	CASSSTGKIYEQYF
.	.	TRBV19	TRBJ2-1	TGTGCCAGTAGTATAGAGGGGCATCGCAATGAGCAGTTCTTC	CASSIEGHRNEQFF
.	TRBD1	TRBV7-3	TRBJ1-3	TGTGCCAGCAGCTTCACCACAGGGGGGAACACCATATATTTT	CASSFTTGGNTIYF
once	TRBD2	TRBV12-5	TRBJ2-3	TGTGCTAGCGGGGGGGATACAGATACGCAGTATTTT	CASGGDTDTQYF
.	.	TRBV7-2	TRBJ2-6	TGTGCCAGCAGCTTCTTTGTCAGGGGTAGCTCTGGGGCCAACGTCCTGACTTTC	CASSFFVRGSSGANVLTF
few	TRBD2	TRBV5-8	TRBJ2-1	TGTGCCAGCACCCCCCGGGGGGTTGACGTTGAGCAGTTCTTC	CASTPRGVDVEQFF